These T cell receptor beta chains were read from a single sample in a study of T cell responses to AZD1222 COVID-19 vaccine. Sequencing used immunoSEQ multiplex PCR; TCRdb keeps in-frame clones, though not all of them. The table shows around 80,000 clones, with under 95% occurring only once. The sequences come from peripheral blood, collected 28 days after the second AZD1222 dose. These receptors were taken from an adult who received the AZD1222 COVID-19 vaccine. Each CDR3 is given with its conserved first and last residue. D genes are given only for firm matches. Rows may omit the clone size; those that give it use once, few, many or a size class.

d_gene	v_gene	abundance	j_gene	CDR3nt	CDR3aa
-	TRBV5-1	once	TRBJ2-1	TGCGCCAGCAGCTTCCGGGAGTATGGTGAGCAGTTCTTC	CASSFREYGEQFF
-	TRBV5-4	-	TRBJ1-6	TGTGCCAGCAGGGACACTGGGGGGCGTTCACCCCTCCACTTT	CASRDTGGRSPLHF
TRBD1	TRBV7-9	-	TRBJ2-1	TGTGCCAGCAGCTTAGACCCCGGGACAGGGGGCCATGAGCAGTTCTTC	CASSLDPGTGGHEQFF
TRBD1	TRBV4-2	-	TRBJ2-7	TGTGCCAGCAGCCAAGTGGGACAGGGGACCTACGAGCAGTACTTC	CASSQVGQGTYEQYF
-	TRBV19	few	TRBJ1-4	TGTGCCAGTAGCTCTGGCAGAAATGAAAAACTGTTTTTT	CASSSGRNEKLFF
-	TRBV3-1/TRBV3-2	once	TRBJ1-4	TGTGCCAGCAGCCAAGATAAAGGCCACGGAAAACTGTTTTTT	CASSQDKGHGKLFF
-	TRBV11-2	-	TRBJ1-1	TGTGCCAGCAGCTTAAGTCTTAGGACTGAAGCTTTCTTT	CASSLSLRTEAFF
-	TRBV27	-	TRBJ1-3	TGTGCCAGCAGGAGGGGAGGGTCGGGCCGAGGGAACACCATATATTTT	CASRRGGSGRGNTIYF
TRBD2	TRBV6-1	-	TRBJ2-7	TGTGCCAGCAGTGAATGGGGTAGCGGGATCGAGCAGTACTTC	CASSEWGSGIEQYF
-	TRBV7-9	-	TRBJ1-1	TGTGCCAGCAGCTACCCTCAAGGCGGCGCTTTCTTT	CASSYPQGGAFF
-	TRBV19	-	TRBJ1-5	TGTGCCAGTAGTTCCCGGTCCCGGACAGTCAATCAGCCCCAGCATTTT	CASSSRSRTVNQPQHF
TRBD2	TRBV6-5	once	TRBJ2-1	TGTGCCAGCAGCCCGGGACTAGCGGGAGGCCGCCGGTTCTTC	CASSPGLAGGRRFF
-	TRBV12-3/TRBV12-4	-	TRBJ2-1	TGTGCCAGCAGCCCCGGGGGCCGGGTGCAGTTCTTC	CASSPGGRVQFF